This T cell receptor beta chain appears in the sequencing data of a study of Graves' ophthalmopathy and Graves' hyperthyroidism. RNA transcripts yielded amplified TCR beta CDR3 regions. Second-round multiplex PCR followed a first-round RT-PCR using HTBI primers. TCRdb re-called the multiplex PCR reads through MiXCR, storing one row per CDR3 protein. The sample yields about 700,000 distinct CDR3 sequences, more than 40% seen once. The CDR3 runs to 14 residues. The germline CDR1 and CDR2 sequences are LGHNA and YSLEER. Trimming cost V 2 bases and J 6 bases, with 14 bases left between them. This sequence originates from an adult man with Graves' ophthalmopathy. Sequencing was done on a sample of peripheral blood. This rearrangement joins TRBV4-3 to TRBJ2-7; no clear D. The CDR3 bases are TGCGCCAGCAGCCAATCAGCGCCCAGCGTCGAGCAGTACTTC. Protein: CASSQSAPSVEQYF.